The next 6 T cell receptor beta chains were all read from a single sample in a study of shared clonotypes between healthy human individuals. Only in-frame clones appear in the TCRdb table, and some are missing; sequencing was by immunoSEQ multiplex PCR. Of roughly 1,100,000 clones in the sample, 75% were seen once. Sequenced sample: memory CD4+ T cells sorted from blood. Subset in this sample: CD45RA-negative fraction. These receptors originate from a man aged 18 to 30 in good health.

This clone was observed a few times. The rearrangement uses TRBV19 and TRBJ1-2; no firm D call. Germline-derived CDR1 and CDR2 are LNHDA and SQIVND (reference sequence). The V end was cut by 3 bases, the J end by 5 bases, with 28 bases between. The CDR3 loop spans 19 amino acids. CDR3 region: CASSIIPGARLSLGYGYTF. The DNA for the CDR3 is TGTGCCAGTAGTATTATCCCCGGAGCCCGACTCTCCCTCGGGTATGGCTACACCTTC.

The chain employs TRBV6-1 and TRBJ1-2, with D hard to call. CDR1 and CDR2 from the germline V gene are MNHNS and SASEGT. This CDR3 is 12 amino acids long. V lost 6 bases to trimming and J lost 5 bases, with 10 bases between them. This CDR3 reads CASSPSGYGYTF. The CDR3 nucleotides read TGTGCCAGCAGCCCATCCGGGTATGGCTACACCTTC.

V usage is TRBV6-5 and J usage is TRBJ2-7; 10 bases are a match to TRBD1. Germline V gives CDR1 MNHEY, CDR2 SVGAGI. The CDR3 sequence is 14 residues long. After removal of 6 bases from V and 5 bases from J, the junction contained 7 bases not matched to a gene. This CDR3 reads CASSPGQGRHEQYF. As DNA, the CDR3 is TGTGCCAGCAGCCCGGGACAGGGGAGACACGAGCAGTACTTC.

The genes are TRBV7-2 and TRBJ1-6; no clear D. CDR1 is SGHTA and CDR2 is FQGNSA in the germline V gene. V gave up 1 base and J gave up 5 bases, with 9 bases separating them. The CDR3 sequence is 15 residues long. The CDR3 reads CASSLGTNNNSPLHF. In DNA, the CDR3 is TGTGCCAGCAGCTTAGGAACGAACAATAATTCACCCCTCCACTTT.

The CDR3 DNA reads TGTGCCAGTAGTAGATTACGGGACGAGGTGGCCACCGGGGAGCTGTTTTTT. Its translation is CASSRLRDEVATGELFF. The V and J genes are TRBV19 and TRBJ2-2; tentatively, D is TRBD1 or TRBD2 (5 bases each). V lost 4 bases to trimming and J lost 4 bases, with 19 bases between them. CDR1 is LNHDA, CDR2 SQIVND, per germline (reference sequence). This CDR3 is built from 17 residues.

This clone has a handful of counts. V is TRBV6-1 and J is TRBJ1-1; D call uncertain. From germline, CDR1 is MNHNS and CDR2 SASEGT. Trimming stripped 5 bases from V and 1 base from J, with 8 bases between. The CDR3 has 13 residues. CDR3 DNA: TGTGCCAGCAGTTCGAAGGGGAACACTGAAGCTTTCTTT. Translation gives CASSSKGNTEAFF.